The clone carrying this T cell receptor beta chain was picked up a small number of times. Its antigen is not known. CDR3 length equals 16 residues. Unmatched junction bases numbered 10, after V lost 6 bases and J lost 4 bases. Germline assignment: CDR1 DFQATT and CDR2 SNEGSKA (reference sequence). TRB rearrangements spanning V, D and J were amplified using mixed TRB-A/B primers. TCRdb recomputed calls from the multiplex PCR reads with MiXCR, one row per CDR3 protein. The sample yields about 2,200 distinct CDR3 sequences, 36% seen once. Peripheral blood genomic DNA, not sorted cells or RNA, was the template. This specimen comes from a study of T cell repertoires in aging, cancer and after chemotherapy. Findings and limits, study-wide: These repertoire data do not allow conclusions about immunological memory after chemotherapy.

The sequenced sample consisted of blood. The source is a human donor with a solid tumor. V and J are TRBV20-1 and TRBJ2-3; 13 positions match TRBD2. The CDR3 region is CSARTSGGSGADTQYF. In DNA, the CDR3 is TGCAGTGCCCGGACTAGCGGGGGATCCGGGGCAGATACGCAGTATTTT.